A single TCR beta chain is shown here with its context. Its antigen is still unknown. No base-level quality is on record; no much larger clone is a single base apart. Trimming removed 1 base from V and 7 bases from J; the gene matches leave 6 bases unexplained. From the cysteine up to the phenylalanine, the CDR3 has a length of 16 residues. The CDR3 DNA has 48 bases and is translated from base 1. From the germline V gene (reference sequence), CDR1 is SGHNT and CDR2 is YYREEE. The CDR3 regions of human TCRbeta chains were analyzed by immunosequencing. The study's processing was this. TCRs in the repertoires were matched against a reference library of SARS-CoV-2-specific TCRs that had been generated with the MIRA antigen-specificity platform. Breadth meant the fraction of unique TCRs that were SARS-CoV-2-associated, whereas depth meant the fraction of total T cells that were SARS-CoV-2-associated. Using the MIRA data, every spike-specific TCR was mapped to the spike region that the TCR reacted to and assigned to either a CD4 or a CD8 class. Log10-transformed breadth and depth values were compared by one-way ANOVA with Sidak's multiple comparisons tests. TCRdb took this table from immuneACCESS and kept in-frame rearrangements with V and J called. Such tables lack part of the clones; where checked against another copy, unresolved V genes explain under half of the gap, and the rest is unexplained. V, J and clone size reflect that table, while D and trimming were determined from the DNA. The sample yields more than 150,000 clones; approximately 91% were counted once. The ten largest clones take up around 2% of the sample.

The time point label on this specimen signifies: about 28 days (+/-7) after the second vaccine dose. AZD1222 recipients whose second dose came at about 4 weeks and those whose second dose came at about 12 weeks were combined into one group, since spike-specific TCR depth and breadth did not differ between the two schedules. Vaccinee samples were obtained from the UK trials COV001 and COV002, which included a single-blind randomized controlled phase 2/3 trial of AZD1222 (ChAdOx1 nCoV-19) in healthy adults. For TCRbeta chain sequencing, PBMC samples were collected from trial participants at day 0 and at day 28 after the second dose. The data were taken from a study of T cell responses to AZD1222 COVID-19 vaccine (dated by TCRdb to the early 2020s). About the full investigation: A total of just over 230 trial participants underwent TCR sequencing, of whom 207 received two doses of AZD1222 and around 26 received two doses of the MenACWY control vaccine. Trial participants were enrolled into age subgroups of 18-55, 56-69 and 70-plus years, which contained approximately 150, 30 and 60 TCR-sequenced participants, respectively. Broad study findings and their caveats: Because no samples from the day 14 peak response were available, repertoires could be characterized only after the peak T cell response. Epitopes outside the regions mutated in the B.1.351 and B.1.1.7 variants were reportedly recognized by nearly half of the unique spike-specific TCRs. Only five to seven AZD1222 recipients were SARS-CoV-2 seropositive at baseline, limiting conclusions about previously exposed vaccinees. Participants were mostly white British and included more females than males, and it was suggested by the authors that clonal diversity may have been underestimated. The 56-69-year group was small, and its depth increase did not reach significance, likely because of low power. The whole spike protein was spanned by vaccine-associated CD4 TCRs, and dominant responses were seen in regions 160-218 and 743-854. After two AZD1222 doses, both the breadth and the depth of spike-specific TCRs were significantly higher than at day 0 and than in MenACWY recipients.

Source: peripheral blood, taken 28 days after the second AZD1222 dose. The receptor's source is an adult who received the AZD1222 COVID-19 vaccine. Here the chain combines TRBV5-4 and TRBJ1-4; 11 junctional bases match TRBD1. The CDR3 protein sequence reads: CASSLRGGQGAEKLFF. Read as DNA, the sequence is TGTGCCAGCAGCTTGAGAGGCGGACAGGGGGCTGAAAAACTGTTTTTT.